This TCR beta chain was recovered during a study of patients and donors after allogeneic stem cell transplantation (dated by TCRdb to between 2020 and 2021). This clonotype was seen more than once but under ten times. Its antigen specificity is not known. Per-base quality was not reported, and no clone a single base away is much larger than it. The CDR3 covers 14 residues, taking in both the cysteine and the phenylalanine. Only the CDR3 region is kept as DNA, spanning 42 bases read in frame from base 1. CDR1 SGHVS and CDR2 FQNEAQ are derived from the germline V gene. V is pruned by 3 bases and J by 8 bases, leaving 5 bases of the junction without a gene match. Libraries were built with RT-PCR. These reads were obtained on a NextSeq 550. TCRdb itself trimmed the public reads at Q25 with fastp, ran MiXCR and retained productive beta chains. Rows merge per CDR3 protein into single entries with the most common DNA and genes. This sample comprises more than 150,000 distinct CDR3 sequences, approximately 24% of them detected only once. The top ten hold about 24% of the sample.

The clonotype originates from a human donor who was either an allogeneic HSCT recipient or a stem cell or donor lymphocyte infusion donor (not recorded which). It is not recorded whose cells these are; they may come from a transplant donor. The sample consisted of blood, either unsorted or a sorted T cell fraction (not recorded which). The receptor chain draws on TRBV7-8 and TRBJ1-4, and 8 bases in between align with TRBD1. Here the CDR3 is given as CASSLRQGNEKLFF. The nucleotide sequence is given as TGTGCCAGCAGCTTGAGACAGGGGAACGAAAAACTGTTTTTT.